The text below deals with one TCR beta chain. What it binds is unknown. cDNA molecules carried unique molecular identifiers, and template switching added a universal primer site. TCRdb redid the calling of the 5' RACE reads with MiXCR, one entry per CDR3 protein. The sample includes 700,000 or so distinct CDR3 sequences, 8% to 9% of them seen just once. These data come from a study of identical twins. Study conclusions and caveats: For cord blood, abundant beta clonotypes had fewer insertions, unlike memory repertoires, which showed none. Analyses based on zero insertions could be partly confounded by invariant MAIT and iNKT cells.

The same sample was also used in a study of yellow fever vaccine responses in identical twins.

This clonotype originated in a woman under 30 in good health. Input material: PBMCs.

CDR3 amino acids: CASSFPAGSTGELFF. The CDR3 DNA is TGTGCCAGCAGCTTCCCAGCGGGGAGCACCGGGGAGCTGTTTTTT. The chain links TRBV7-2 to TRBJ2-2; 7 positions agree with TRBD2. The junction had 5 bases not matched to a gene; V was cut back by 3 bases and J by 4 bases. From germline, CDR1 is SGHTA and CDR2 FQGNSA. This CDR3 comprises 15 residues.